This is a list of T cell receptor beta chains from one sample in a study of blood T cell repertoires in COVID-19. The data were produced by immunoSEQ multiplex PCR, yet TCRdb's version contains in-frame clones alone and is incomplete. The sample holds roughly 180,000 clones, 85% seen once. The sequenced sample consisted of peripheral blood. These receptor sequences come from a woman between 45 and 60 years old with COVID-19, enrolled during active disease. The CDR3 runs from the conserved cysteine through the conserved F or W. D genes are given only for firm matches. Not all rows give a size; the values are once, few, many and, for expanded clones, a class.

V gene: TRBV9
clone size: NA
D gene: TRBD2
J gene: TRBJ2-5
CDR3 protein: CASSEGGEETQYF
CDR3 DNA: TGTGCCAGCAGCGAGGGAGGGGAAGAGACCCAGTACTTC

V gene: TRBV5-4
clone size: NA
D gene: TRBD1
J gene: TRBJ2-3
CDR3 protein: CASSRDRLGDTQYF
CDR3 DNA: TGTGCCAGCAGCCGGGACAGGTTGGGTGATACGCAGTATTTT

V gene: TRBV19
clone size: NA
D gene: TRBD2
J gene: TRBJ2-1
CDR3 protein: CASSGSSGGDNEQFF
CDR3 DNA: TGTGCCAGTAGTGGGTCTAGCGGGGGGGACAATGAGCAGTTCTTC

V gene: TRBV28
clone size: once
D gene: TRBD1
J gene: TRBJ1-1
CDR3 protein: CASRPGTGGRTEAFF
CDR3 DNA: TGTGCCAGCAGGCCCGGGACAGGGGGCCGTACTGAAGCTTTCTTT

V gene: TRBV12-5
clone size: NA
D gene: TRBD1
J gene: TRBJ2-1
CDR3 protein: CASGLGDRGRLNEQFF
CDR3 DNA: TGTGCTAGTGGTTTGGGGGACAGGGGAAGATTGAATGAGCAGTTCTTC

V gene: TRBV3-1/TRBV3-2
clone size: NA
D gene: NA
J gene: TRBJ1-6
CDR3 protein: CASSPYLGANSPLHF
CDR3 DNA: TGTGCCAGCAGCCCGTATCTGGGAGCAAATTCACCCCTCCACTTT

V gene: TRBV19
clone size: NA
D gene: NA
J gene: TRBJ1-1
CDR3 protein: CASSIGHSNTEAFF
CDR3 DNA: TGTGCCAGTAGTATAGGTCATTCGAACACTGAAGCTTTCTTT

V gene: TRBV2
clone size: NA
D gene: NA
J gene: TRBJ1-1
CDR3 protein: CASRGQSLEAFF
CDR3 DNA: TGTGCCAGTAGAGGACAGTCGCTTGAAGCTTTCTTT

V gene: TRBV3-1/TRBV3-2
clone size: NA
D gene: NA
J gene: TRBJ2-3
CDR3 protein: CASSPAVGVVDTQYF
CDR3 DNA: TGTGCCAGCAGCCCTGCAGTCGGGGTGGTCGATACGCAGTATTTT

V gene: TRBV28
clone size: NA
D gene: NA
J gene: TRBJ1-3
CDR3 protein: CASSLGGISGNTIYF
CDR3 DNA: TGTGCCAGCAGTTTAGGGGGGATCTCTGGAAACACCATATATTTT

V gene: TRBV11-2
clone size: NA
D gene: TRBD1
J gene: TRBJ2-1
CDR3 protein: CASSLGQGAYNEQFF
CDR3 DNA: TGTGCCAGCAGCTTAGGACAGGGAGCCTACAATGAGCAGTTCTTC

V gene: TRBV4-2
clone size: NA
D gene: TRBD2
J gene: TRBJ2-3
CDR3 protein: CASSRSGVGGTDTQYF
CDR3 DNA: TGTGCCAGCAGCAGGAGCGGGGTGGGCGGGACAGATACGCAGTATTTT

V gene: TRBV4-1
clone size: NA
D gene: TRBD2
J gene: TRBJ2-3
CDR3 protein: CASSQDLTSGGAGTDTQYF
CDR3 DNA: TGCGCCAGCAGCCAAGATCTTACTAGCGGGGGGGCCGGCACAGATACGCAGTATTTT

V gene: TRBV6-5
clone size: NA
D gene: NA
J gene: TRBJ2-7
CDR3 protein: CASSYPGGYEQYF
CDR3 DNA: TGTGCCAGCAGTTACCCAGGGGGGTACGAGCAGTACTTC

V gene: TRBV18
clone size: NA
D gene: NA
J gene: TRBJ1-1
CDR3 protein: CASSPIRNTEAFF
CDR3 DNA: TGTGCCAGCTCACCAATCAGAAACACTGAAGCTTTCTTT

V gene: TRBV11-1
clone size: few
D gene: NA
J gene: TRBJ1-1
CDR3 protein: CASSFYGMNTEAFF
CDR3 DNA: TGTGCCAGCAGCTTCTACGGGATGAACACTGAAGCTTTCTTT

V gene: TRBV7-3
clone size: many
D gene: NA
J gene: TRBJ1-1
CDR3 protein: CASSLQTGLTEAFF
CDR3 DNA: TGTGCCAGCAGCTTACAGACGGGGTTAACTGAAGCTTTCTTT

V gene: TRBV10-2
clone size: NA
D gene: TRBD2
J gene: TRBJ2-3
CDR3 protein: CASSESGQGGTDTQYF
CDR3 DNA: TGCGCCAGCAGTGAGTCGGGGCAGGGAGGGACAGATACGCAGTATTTT

V gene: TRBV30
clone size: NA
D gene: NA
J gene: TRBJ2-5
CDR3 protein: CAWRSRGTQYF
CDR3 DNA: TGTGCCTGGAGGTCCCGAGGGACCCAGTACTTC

V gene: TRBV5-1
clone size: once
D gene: TRBD2
J gene: TRBJ2-3
CDR3 protein: CASSYSPAGDSTDTQYF
CDR3 DNA: TGCGCCAGCAGCTACAGTCCGGCGGGGGACAGCACAGATACGCAGTATTTT

V gene: TRBV5-1
clone size: NA
D gene: NA
J gene: TRBJ2-1
CDR3 protein: CASSWLPAGDSDEQFF
CDR3 DNA: TGCGCCAGCAGCTGGCTCCCTGCCGGGGATTCTGATGAGCAGTTCTTC

V gene: TRBV5-1
clone size: few
D gene: TRBD2
J gene: TRBJ2-2
CDR3 protein: CASSFGTSGGHPGELFF
CDR3 DNA: TGCGCCAGCAGCTTTGGGACTAGCGGGGGGCACCCCGGGGAGCTGTTTTTT

V gene: TRBV9
clone size: NA
D gene: TRBD1
J gene: TRBJ1-2
CDR3 protein: CASSVVATGFYGYTF
CDR3 DNA: TGTGCCAGCAGCGTAGTAGCGACAGGGTTCTATGGCTACACCTTC

V gene: TRBV19
clone size: NA
D gene: TRBD1
J gene: TRBJ1-5
CDR3 protein: CASSMSPRGDRGPQHF
CDR3 DNA: TGTGCCAGTAGTATGTCGCCCAGGGGGGACCGTGGTCCCCAGCATTTT

V gene: TRBV6-1
clone size: NA
D gene: NA
J gene: TRBJ1-2
CDR3 protein: CASSEALRNYGYTF
CDR3 DNA: TGTGCCAGCAGTGAAGCGCTTAGAAACTATGGCTACACCTTC

V gene: TRBV28
clone size: NA
D gene: NA
J gene: TRBJ2-4
CDR3 protein: CASSRAGDSNIQYF
CDR3 DNA: TGTGCCAGCAGCAGAGCGGGGGACAGTAACATTCAGTACTTC

V gene: TRBV5-6
clone size: NA
D gene: TRBD1
J gene: TRBJ1-1
CDR3 protein: CASSPGTGMDTEAFF
CDR3 DNA: TGTGCCAGCAGCCCCGGGACAGGGATGGACACTGAAGCTTTCTTT

V gene: TRBV27
clone size: NA
D gene: TRBD1
J gene: TRBJ1-6
CDR3 protein: CASSPRTGSSYNSPLHF
CDR3 DNA: TGTGCCAGCAGTCCACGGACAGGGAGCTCCTATAATTCACCCCTCCACTTT

V gene: TRBV28
clone size: NA
D gene: NA
J gene: TRBJ1-5
CDR3 protein: CASSPAGGNQPQHF
CDR3 DNA: TGTGCCAGCAGTCCGGCGGGGGGCAATCAGCCCCAGCATTTT

V gene: TRBV7-3
clone size: once
D gene: NA
J gene: TRBJ1-3
CDR3 protein: CASSEGAGNTIYF
CDR3 DNA: TGTGCCAGCAGTGAGGGGGCTGGAAACACCATATATTTT

V gene: TRBV7-3
clone size: NA
D gene: TRBD2
J gene: TRBJ2-1
CDR3 protein: CASSLLGTSGASVHEQFF
CDR3 DNA: TGTGCCAGCAGCTTGCTTGGGACTAGCGGGGCCTCTGTCCATGAGCAGTTCTTC

V gene: TRBV5-1
clone size: once
D gene: TRBD1
J gene: TRBJ2-7
CDR3 protein: CASSWGGTGHYEQYF
CDR3 DNA: TGCGCCAGCAGCTGGGGCGGGACAGGGCACTACGAGCAGTACTTC

V gene: TRBV5-1
clone size: few
D gene: NA
J gene: TRBJ1-2
CDR3 protein: CASSEGVNYGYTF
CDR3 DNA: TGCGCCAGCAGCGAGGGAGTTAACTATGGCTACACCTTC

V gene: TRBV30
clone size: NA
D gene: TRBD2
J gene: TRBJ2-7
CDR3 protein: CAWAPSGGDSYEQYF
CDR3 DNA: TGTGCCTGGGCCCCTAGCGGGGGGGACTCCTACGAGCAGTACTTC

V gene: TRBV25-1
clone size: NA
D gene: TRBD1
J gene: TRBJ1-6
CDR3 protein: CASSPTGQGVGSPLHF
CDR3 DNA: TGTGCCAGCAGTCCAACAGGACAGGGCGTCGGTTCACCCCTCCACTTT

V gene: TRBV27
clone size: NA
D gene: TRBD1
J gene: TRBJ1-5
CDR3 protein: CASSLSGTGTYSNQPQHF
CDR3 DNA: TGTGCCAGCAGTTTATCGGGGACAGGGACTTATAGCAATCAGCCCCAGCATTTT

V gene: TRBV12-3/TRBV12-4
clone size: NA
D gene: TRBD1
J gene: TRBJ1-1
CDR3 protein: CASSFGQGGGAFF
CDR3 DNA: TGTGCCAGCAGTTTCGGACAGGGTGGAGGAGCTTTCTTT

V gene: TRBV9
clone size: NA
D gene: TRBD1
J gene: TRBJ1-4
CDR3 protein: CASSVRGTGAEKLFF
CDR3 DNA: TGTGCCAGCAGCGTCCGAGGGACAGGGGCCGAAAAACTGTTTTTT